The TCR beta chain under discussion was sequenced for a study of blood T cell repertoires in COVID-19. The CDR3 loop spans 14 amino acids. The V gene's germline CDR1 is DFQATT and CDR2 SNEGSKA (reference sequence). The V end lost 3 bases, the J end lost 6 bases, and 14 bases lay between the germline ends. TCRdb's table, derived via immunoSEQ multiplex PCR, lists solely in-frame clones and lacks some. The table records tens of thousands of clones, around 90% of them present only once. Seattle patient enrollment occurred during active infection, with longitudinal follow-up thereafter. The clonotype comes from a man between 60 and 75 years old with COVID-19, enrolled during active disease. The chain combines TRBV20-1 with TRBJ1-4, with D possibly matching TRBD1 (6 bases). The sequenced sample consisted of peripheral blood. The DNA of the CDR3 is TGCAGTGCTAGTGACCGGGACATAGATGAAAAACTGTTTTTT. It codes for CSASDRDIDEKLFF.